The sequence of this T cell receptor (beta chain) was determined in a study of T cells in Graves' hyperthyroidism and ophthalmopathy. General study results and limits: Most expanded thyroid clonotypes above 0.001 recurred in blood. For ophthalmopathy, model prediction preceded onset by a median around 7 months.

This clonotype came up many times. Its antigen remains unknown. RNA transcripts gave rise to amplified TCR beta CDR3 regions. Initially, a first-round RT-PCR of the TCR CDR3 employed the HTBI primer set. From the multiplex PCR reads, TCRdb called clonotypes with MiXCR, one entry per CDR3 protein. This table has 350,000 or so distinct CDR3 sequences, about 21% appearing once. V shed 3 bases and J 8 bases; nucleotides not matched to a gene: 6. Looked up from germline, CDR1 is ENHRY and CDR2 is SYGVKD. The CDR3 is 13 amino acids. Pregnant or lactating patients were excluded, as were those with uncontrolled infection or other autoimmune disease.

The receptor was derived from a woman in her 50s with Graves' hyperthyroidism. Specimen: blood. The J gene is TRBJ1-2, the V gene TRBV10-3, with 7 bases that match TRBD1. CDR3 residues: CAISEGGARGYTF. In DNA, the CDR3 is TGTGCCATCAGTGAAGGGGGCGCGAGGGGCTACACCTTC.